One and the same sample provided the 20 T cell receptor beta chains below, sequenced in a study of T-cell memory formation after mild COVID-19. TCRdb fed the 5' RACE reads into MiXCR, producing one record per CDR3 protein. The table has hundreds of thousands of distinct CDR3 sequences, roughly 22% seen once; the top ten hold under 8.5%. Sequenced material: PBMCs or a T cell subset sorted from them (not recorded which). The receptors were gathered from an adult woman who had mild COVID-19 (a few samples of this study predate the infection). Cell type and time point are not known.

This clonotype was counted a few times. J is TRBJ2-1 and V is TRBV7-9; weak D call: TRBD1 (6 bases). V dropped 8 bases and J dropped 7 bases, with 18 bases sitting between them. This CDR3 has 14 amino acids. Germline V CDR1 and CDR2: SEHNR, FQNEAQ (reference sequence). In DNA, the CDR3 is TGTGCCAGCTGGTTCGGTGGGGGCGGGAATGAGCAGTTCTTC. Protein sequence: CASWFGGGGNEQFF.

The rearrangement joins TRBV19 to TRBJ1-2; TRBD1 matches at 10 bases. CDR1 is LNHDA and CDR2 is SQIVND in the germline V gene (reference sequence). This CDR3 comprises 14 residues. V trimming: 2 bases; J trimming: 4 bases; junction bases outside the gene matches: 1. The CDR3, as DNA: TGTGCCAGTAGTATATGGACAGGGGGCTATGGCTACACCTTC. It translates to CASSIWTGGYGYTF.

There are many counts of this clonotype. The rearrangement joins TRBV7-9 to TRBJ2-3, with 7 bases aligning to TRBD2. Germline CDR1 SEHNR, CDR2 FQNEAQ (reference sequence). J lost 7 bases, V lost 1 base, and 11 bases had no gene match. The CDR3 totals 16 residues. This CDR3 is CASSLVGGEAGNTQYF. CDR3 nucleotides: TGTGCCAGCAGCTTAGTCGGCGGGGAAGCGGGGAATACGCAGTATTTT. The full variable domain, in which reference TRBV7-9 and TRBJ2-3 provide the parts outside the CDR3, is DTGVSQNPRHKITKRGQNVTFRCDPISEHNRLYWYRQTLGQGPEFLTYFQNEAQLEKSRLLSDRFSAERPKGSFSTLEIQRTEQGDSAMYLCASSLVGGEAGNTQYFGPGTRLTVL.

This chain joins TRBV18 and TRBJ1-2; the D is unclear. Trimming pared 3 bases from V and 3 bases from J, leaving 8 bases between. Germline V gene lookup returns CDR1 KGHSH and CDR2 LQKENI. The CDR3 runs 13 residues. In DNA, the CDR3 is TGTGCCAGCTCACCGGAAAGGGACTATGGCTACACCTTC. This codes for CASSPERDYGYTF.

J is TRBJ2-5 and V is TRBV9; D is possibly TRBD1 or TRBD2 (5 bases each). V lost 4 bases, J lost 5 bases, and 12 bases lay in between. Looked up from germline, CDR1 is SGDLS and CDR2 is YYNGEE. The CDR3 extends over 13 amino acids. The CDR3: CASSPTWGETQYF. In DNA form, the CDR3 reads TGTGCCAGCAGCCCGACCTGGGGGGAGACCCAGTACTTC.

The chain's CDR3 is CASNTFEIETQYF. The DNA of the CDR3 is TGTGCCAGTAATACATTTGAAATAGAGACCCAGTACTTC. The chain couples TRBV7-8 to TRBJ2-5; D remains unclear. This CDR3 region has 13 residues. In germline, CDR1 is SGHVS, CDR2 FQNEAQ. V gave up 9 bases and J gave up 4 bases, with 15 bases separating them.

This clonotype was detected only a few times. The rearrangement links TRBV4-3 to TRBJ2-2; TRBD2 is a possible D gene (9 bases). From germline, CDR1 is LGHNA and CDR2 YSLEER. The CDR3 loop spans 16 amino acids. V was clipped by 0 bases and J by 7 bases, with 15 bases between them. This chain's CDR3 is CASSQDSSGTGGELFF. In nucleotides, the CDR3 is TGCGCCAGCAGCCAAGATTCTAGCGGGACAGGCGGGGAGCTGTTTTTT.

The chain links TRBV7-6 to TRBJ2-5; 7 nucleotides line up with TRBD2. With 7 bases clipped from V and 5 bases from J, the junction kept 13 bases outside the gene matches. CDR1 is SGHVS, CDR2 FNYEAQ, per germline. The CDR3 spans 15 residues. CDR3 loop: CASTLGGSVGETQYF. The CDR3 DNA follows: TGTGCCAGCACCCTTGGCGGGAGTGTTGGGGAGACCCAGTACTTC.

V and J are TRBV6-2 or TRBV6-3 and TRBJ2-2, with no clear D. The CDR3 sequence is 13 residues long. Germline values: CDR1 MNHEY, CDR2 SVGEGT. V dropped 6 bases and J dropped 5 bases, with 10 bases sitting between them. CDR3 sequence: CASRTRRTGELFF. CDR3 nucleotides: TGTGCCAGCAGAACCAGACGGACCGGGGAGCTGTTTTTT.

This clonotype showed up many times. The genes are TRBV6-5 and TRBJ1-1; a possible D gene is TRBD1 (5 bases). Trimming removed 3 bases from V and 0 bases from J, with 8 bases in between. Germline V gives CDR1 MNHEY, CDR2 SVGAGI. CDR3 size: 14 residues. The CDR3 reads CASSYEGLNTEAFF. The CDR3 DNA is TGTGCCAGCAGTTATGAGGGGCTGAACACTGAAGCTTTCTTT.

The V gene is TRBV20-1, the J gene TRBJ2-3; maybe TRBD2 (6 bases). Germline V gene data show CDR1 as DFQATT and CDR2 as SNEGSKA (reference sequence). The V end lost 3 bases, the J end lost 3 bases, and 13 bases lay between the germline ends. The CDR3 is 14 amino acids. The CDR3 is CSASQGGDTDTQYF. The CDR3 DNA follows: TGCAGTGCTAGTCAGGGAGGAGATACAGATACGCAGTATTTT.

This clonotype was counted a few times. The CDR3: CASSQDPASGGAGTGELFF. As DNA, the CDR3 is TGCGCCAGCAGCCAAGATCCCGCTAGCGGGGGGGCTGGGACCGGGGAGCTGTTTTTT. The chain couples TRBV4-1 to TRBJ2-2, with 12 bases that match TRBD2. The germline CDR1 and CDR2 sequences are MGHRA and YSYEKL. The CDR3 extends over 19 amino acids. V trimming: 0 bases; J trimming: 5 bases; junction bases outside the gene matches: 10.

This clonotype was counted a few times. The CDR3: CASSEGVVGRETQYF. CDR3 coding DNA: TGTGCCAGCAGTGAAGGTGTTGTAGGACGGGAGACCCAGTACTTC. This sequence joins TRBV25-1 and TRBJ2-5; D unclear. CDR1 is MGHDK, CDR2 SYGVNS, per germline. CDR3 length equals 15 residues. V was cut by 2 bases and J by 5 bases, with 15 bases left in between.

The chain links TRBV6-6 to TRBJ1-5; D is possibly TRBD1 (6 bases). This CDR3 is built from 12 residues. V lost 6 bases and J lost 11, with 14 bases in between. The V gene's germline CDR1 is MNHNY and CDR2 SVGAGI (reference sequence). The CDR3 is CASSPDSPSQHF. Here the CDR3 DNA reads TGTGCCAGCAGCCCGGACAGCCCTTCCCAGCATTTT.

This clonotype has more than one count but fewer than ten. The chain uses TRBV11-2 and TRBJ2-7; D tentatively reads TRBD1 or TRBD2 (5 bases each). CDR1 and CDR2 from the germline V gene are SGHAT and FQNNGV. Trimming removed 5 bases from V and 9 bases from J, with 14 bases in between. The CDR3 spans 12 residues. This chain's CDR3 is CASSPGRSGQYF. In nucleotides, the CDR3 is TGTGCCAGCAGCCCGGGACGTTCGGGGCAGTACTTC. The whole variable domain, remainder taken from reference TRBV11-2 and TRBJ2-7, is EAGVAQSPRYKIIEKRQSVAFWCNPISGHATLYWYQQILGQGPKLLIQFQNNGVVDDSQLPKDRFSAERLKGVDSTLKIQPAKLEDSAVYLCASSPGRSGQYFGPGTRLTVT.

This sequence joins TRBV12-3 or TRBV12-4 and TRBJ1-2; D not certain. The ends were cut back, 6 bases at V and 6 bases at J, with 14 bases in the middle. The CDR3 consists of 13 residues. The CDR3 bases are TGTGCCAGCAGAAACGGGAGGGCGGATGGCTACACCTTC. Translated: CASRNGRADGYTF.

This clonotype has a handful of counts. This chain joins TRBV29-1 and TRBJ2-2; no clear D gene. The germline CDR1 and CDR2 sequences are SQVTM and ANQGSEA. The CDR3 has 11 residues. V was shortened by 4 bases and J by 6 bases, with 6 bases between the two germline ends. The CDR3 spells CSVAGSGELFF. The CDR3 region has the DNA TGCAGCGTTGCCGGATCCGGGGAGCTGTTTTTT.

This clonotype was seen a handful of times. The chain is built from TRBV5-1 and TRBJ2-5; 10 nucleotides agree with TRBD2. In germline, CDR1 is SGHRS, CDR2 YFSETQ. The V segment lost 5 bases and the J segment 5 bases; nucleotides outside the gene matches: 9. The CDR3 is 15 amino acids. CDR3 bases: TGCGCCAGCAGATTAGCGGGGGGATATCGGGAGACCCAGTACTTC. Its protein product is CASRLAGGYRETQYF.

J is TRBJ2-7 and V is TRBV3-1, with 7 bases identical to TRBD2. V trimming: 3 bases; J trimming: 1 base; junction bases outside the gene matches: 6. In germline, CDR1 is LGHDT, CDR2 YNNKEL (reference sequence). The CDR3 extends over 15 amino acids. The CDR3 nucleotides are TGTGCCAGCAGCCAGCACGGGGGAGGGTCCTACGAGCAGTACTTC. The encoded protein is CASSQHGGGSYEQYF.

The chain carries TRBV5-1 and TRBJ2-5, with 10 bases identical to TRBD1. Germline V gene data show CDR1 as SGHRS and CDR2 as YFSETQ. CDR3 length equals 15 residues. V shed 4 bases and J 1 base; nucleotides not matched to a gene: 4. The DNA for the CDR3 is TGCGCCAGCAGCGGGGACAGGGGACGCCAAGAGACCCAGTACTTC. Residues: CASSGDRGRQETQYF.